This TCR beta chain derives from a study of Graves' ophthalmopathy and Graves' hyperthyroidism. This CDR3 contains 15 residues. Germline V gene sequence: CDR1 SGDLS, CDR2 YYNGEE. The ends were cut back, 4 bases at V and 2 bases at J, with 13 bases in the middle. CDR3 regions of TCR beta were amplified from RNA transcripts. HTBI primers were used in a first-round RT-PCR, which preceded a second-round multiplex PCR. TCRdb fed the multiplex PCR reads into MiXCR, producing one record per CDR3 protein. This table holds hundreds of thousands of distinct CDR3 sequences, 22% found once. Input material: peripheral blood. The chain is built from TRBV9 and TRBJ1-3; no firm D call. The sequence came from a woman under 30 with stable Graves' hyperthyroidism. Some clones in this sample may be carry-over from other donors' samples. This CDR3 is CASSPPGPPGNTIYF. For the CDR3, the DNA is TGTGCCAGCAGCCCACCCGGCCCTCCTGGAAACACCATATATTTT.